These 3 T cell receptor beta chains were sequenced from one sample in a study of cytomegalovirus exposure and HLA in healthy donors. The data were produced by immunoSEQ multiplex PCR, yet TCRdb's version contains in-frame clones alone and is incomplete. In the table there are 150,000 to 200,000 clones, less than 95% of which are singletons. Specimen: PBMCs. These receptors were taken from a woman aged 18-29 years in good health and CMV-seropositive.

J is TRBJ2-7 and V is TRBV9; unclear D gene. This CDR3 is 16 amino acids long. V shed 7 bases and J shed 0 bases, with 20 bases lying between them. Looked up from germline, CDR1 is SGDLS and CDR2 is YYNGEE. CDR3 nucleotides: TGTGCCAGCCACCCCATCGTGGGCAGACCCTCCTACGAGCAGTACTTC. Translated, it gives CASHPIVGRPSYEQYF.

This chain links TRBV28 with TRBJ1-2; 9 nucleotides align to TRBD1. Trimming cost V 5 bases and J 8 bases; bases outside gene matches: 12. The V gene's germline CDR1 is MDHEN and CDR2 SYDVKM. This CDR3 is built from 15 residues. CDR3 in DNA: TGTGCCAGCAGTCAGGCCCGGGACAGGGTGGAGGGCTACACCTTC. Translated: CASSQARDRVEGYTF.

Here the CDR3 reads CASSLARGCSAKNIQYF. The CDR3, as DNA: TGTGCCAGCAGCTTAGCGCGGGGGTGTTCAGCCAAAAACATTCAGTACTTC. The chain carries TRBV7-7 and TRBJ2-4, with 7 bases identical to TRBD2. From germline, CDR1 is SSHAT and CDR2 FNYEAQ (reference sequence). This CDR3 is built from 17 residues. Germline trimming cut 0 bases from V and 0 bases from J; bases unmatched to any gene: 5.